This T cell receptor beta chain stems from a study of immune characterization of retroperitoneal liposarcoma. The V end lost 4 bases, the J end lost 7 bases, and 23 bases lay between the germline ends. This CDR3 is 17 amino acids long. Per the germline V gene, CDR1 is MNHEY and CDR2 is SMNVEV (reference sequence). TCRdb ran MiXCR on the PCR reads and lists one entry per CDR3 protein. The profile shows around 10,000 distinct CDR3 sequences, roughly 26% of them singletons. V usage is TRBV27 and J usage is TRBJ2-1; perhaps D is TRBD1 or TRBD2 (6 bases each). The sample taken for sequencing was tumor tissue. This TCR derives from a male donor with retroperitoneal liposarcoma. DNA for the CDR3: TGTGCCAGCAGTTCATACGGACGGGGGCGAAAAAATAATGAGCAGTTCTTC. Translated, it gives CASSSYGRGRKNNEQFF.